This TCR beta chain stems from a study of shared clonotypes between healthy human individuals. The length of the CDR3 is 13 residues. Germline loops: CDR1 MNHEY, CDR2 SMNVEV (reference sequence). V was trimmed by 10 bases and J by 5 bases, leaving 15 bases between them. Here immunoSEQ multiplex PCR was the method, and the copy in TCRdb shows in-frame clones only, minus some. The sample consists of 2.3 million or so clones, approximately 95% of them appearing once. The sequencing sample was made of naive CD4+ T cells from PBMCs. Specified subset: CD45RA+ positively selected. The rearrangement joins TRBV27 to TRBJ2-4, with D possibly matching TRBD1 (6 bases). The sequence derives from a man between 18 and 29 years old in good health. Some clones in this sample may be carry-over from other donors' samples. CDR3 residues: CATALGAENIQYF. The DNA of the CDR3 is TGTGCCACGGCGTTGGGGGCGGAAAACATTCAGTACTTC.